Given below is one TCR beta chain in context. Its antigen is still unknown. These data are taken from a study of T-cell reconstitution after alpha-beta-depleted transplantation in children. Findings and limits, study-wide: Reportedly, only several hundred clones from non-depleted graft cells drove alpha-beta T-cell counts at about two months. Once a year had passed after transplant, T-cell counts and diversity came mostly from newly produced T cells. Surviving thymic progenitors and recipient T cells were the source of high TCRbeta diversity at day 60 in some patients.

It was with unique molecular identifiers that the TCRbeta library was prepared. Via MiXCR, TCRdb re-called the PCR reads, giving one row per CDR3 protein. The sample includes a few hundred thousand distinct CDR3 sequences, 15% to 20% of them seen just once. V lost 4 bases, J lost 3 bases, and 18 bases lay in between. Germline V gives CDR1 SGHDT, CDR2 YYEEEE. The CDR3 contains 16 residues. This chain joins TRBV5-6 and TRBJ2-3; D is possibly TRBD1 (5 bases). This TCR was sampled from a boy less than two years old who had a stem cell transplant for Wiskott-Aldrich syndrome, so the T cells may come from the graft donor. The sample was PBMCs, mostly from graft donor cells, taken 360 days after TCRalphabeta/CD19-depleted stem cell transplant. CDR3 coding DNA: TGTGCCAGCAGCCGCTTAAGCAGGGAATGGACAGATACGCAGTATTTT. This gives the protein CASSRLSREWTDTQYF.